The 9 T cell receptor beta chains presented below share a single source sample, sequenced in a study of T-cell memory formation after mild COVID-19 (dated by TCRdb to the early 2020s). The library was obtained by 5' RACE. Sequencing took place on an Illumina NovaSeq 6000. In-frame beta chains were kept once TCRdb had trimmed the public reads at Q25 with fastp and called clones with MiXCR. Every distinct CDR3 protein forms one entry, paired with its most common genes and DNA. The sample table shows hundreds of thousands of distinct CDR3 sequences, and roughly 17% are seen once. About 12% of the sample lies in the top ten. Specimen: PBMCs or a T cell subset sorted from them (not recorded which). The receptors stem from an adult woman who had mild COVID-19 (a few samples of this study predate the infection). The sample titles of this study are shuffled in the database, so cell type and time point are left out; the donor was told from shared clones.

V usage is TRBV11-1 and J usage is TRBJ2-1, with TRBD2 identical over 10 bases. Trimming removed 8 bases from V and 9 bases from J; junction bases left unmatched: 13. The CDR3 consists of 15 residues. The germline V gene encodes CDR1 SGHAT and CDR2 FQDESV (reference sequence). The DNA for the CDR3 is TGTGCCAGCGGAAGACATCTAGCGGGAGAGGCTGAGCAGTTCTTC. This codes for CASGRHLAGEAEQFF.

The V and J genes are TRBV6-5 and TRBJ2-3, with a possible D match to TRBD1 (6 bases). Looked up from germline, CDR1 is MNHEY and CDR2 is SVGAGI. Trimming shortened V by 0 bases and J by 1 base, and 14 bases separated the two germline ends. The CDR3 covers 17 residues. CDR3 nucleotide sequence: TGTGCCAGCAGTTACTCGGGGACACTTTTTCGCACAGATACGCAGTATTTT. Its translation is CASSYSGTLFRTDTQYF.

The CDR3 loop reads CASSIVPSGSNNEQFF. The CDR3 DNA reads as TGTGCCAGTAGTATAGTCCCTAGCGGGAGCAACAATGAGCAGTTCTTC. V is TRBV19 and J is TRBJ2-1; 10 positions agree with TRBD2. The CDR3 runs 16 residues. The V gene's germline CDR1 is LNHDA and CDR2 SQIVND (reference sequence). J was trimmed by 5 bases and V by 1 base; bases with no gene match: 5.

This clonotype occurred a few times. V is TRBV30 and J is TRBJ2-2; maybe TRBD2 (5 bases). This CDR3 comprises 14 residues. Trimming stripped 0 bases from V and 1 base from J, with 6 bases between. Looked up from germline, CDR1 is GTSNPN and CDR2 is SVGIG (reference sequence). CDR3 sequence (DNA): TGTGCCTGGAGTGTACGGGGGAACACCGGGGAGCTGTTTTTT. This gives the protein CAWSVRGNTGELFF.

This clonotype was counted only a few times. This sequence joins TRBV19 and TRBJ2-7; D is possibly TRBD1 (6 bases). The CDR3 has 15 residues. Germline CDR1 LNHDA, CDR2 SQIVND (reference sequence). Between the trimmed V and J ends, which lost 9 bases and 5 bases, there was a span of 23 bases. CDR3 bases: TGTGCCAGCAGTCAGTTTTGGGTGAAGGGGGACGAGCAGTACTTC. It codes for CASSQFWVKGDEQYF.

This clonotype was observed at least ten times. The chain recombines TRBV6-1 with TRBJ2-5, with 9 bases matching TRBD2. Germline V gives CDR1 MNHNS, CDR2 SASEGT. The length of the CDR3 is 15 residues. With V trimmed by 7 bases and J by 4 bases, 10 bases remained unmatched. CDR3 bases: TGTGCCAGCACACGGGCTAGCGGGGTTTCAGAGACCCAGTACTTC. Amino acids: CASTRASGVSETQYF.

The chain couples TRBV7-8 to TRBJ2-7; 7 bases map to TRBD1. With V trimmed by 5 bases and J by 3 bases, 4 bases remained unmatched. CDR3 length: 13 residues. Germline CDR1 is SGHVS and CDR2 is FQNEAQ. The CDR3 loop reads CASSAYRGYEQYF. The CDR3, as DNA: TGTGCCAGCAGCGCTTACAGGGGCTACGAGCAGTACTTC. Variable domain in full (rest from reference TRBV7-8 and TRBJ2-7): GAGVSQSPRYKVAKRGQDVALRCDPISGHVSLFWYQQALGQGPEFLTYFQNEAQLDKSGLPSDRFFAERPEGSVSTLKIQRTQQEDSAVYLCASSAYRGYEQYFGPGTRLTVT.

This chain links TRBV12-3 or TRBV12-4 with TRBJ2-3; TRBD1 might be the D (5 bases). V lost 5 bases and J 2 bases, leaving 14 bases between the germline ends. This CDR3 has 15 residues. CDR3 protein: CASSPPTAPTDTQYF. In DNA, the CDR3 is TGTGCCAGCAGTCCGCCGACAGCACCCACAGATACGCAGTATTTT.

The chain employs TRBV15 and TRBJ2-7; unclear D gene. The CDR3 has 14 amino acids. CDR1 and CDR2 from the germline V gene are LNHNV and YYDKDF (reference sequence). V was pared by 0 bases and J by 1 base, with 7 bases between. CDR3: CATSRDTGSYEQYF. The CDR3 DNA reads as TGTGCCACCAGCAGAGATACGGGTTCCTACGAGCAGTACTTC. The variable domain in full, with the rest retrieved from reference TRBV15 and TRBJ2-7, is DAMVIQNPRYQVTQFGKPVTLSCSQTLNHNVMYWYQQKSSQAPKLLFHYYDKDFNNEADTPDNFQSRRPNTSFCFLDIRSPGLGDTAMYLCATSRDTGSYEQYFGPGTRLTVT.